A single sample is the source of the 20 T cell receptor beta chains below, sequenced in a study of T cells in tumors after PD-1 blockade. Repertoires were generated with immunoSEQ multiplex PCR, while TCRdb's copy carries only in-frame clones and drops some. This table holds more than 6,500 clones, approximately 71% found once. Sequencing used tumor tissue, obtained after anti-PD-1 treatment. These receptors originate from a human donor with basal cell carcinoma.

This sequence joins TRBV2 and TRBJ1-4; TRBD1 might be the D (6 bases). CDR3 length: 13 residues. The germline V gene has CDR1 SNHLY and CDR2 FYNNEI. The V end lost 8 bases, the J end lost 3 bases, and 10 bases lay between the germline ends. CDR3 sequence (DNA): TGTGCCAGCCTGGGGGGGCCTAATGAAAAACTGTTTTTT. Amino acids: CASLGGPNEKLFF.

The chain joins TRBV9 to TRBJ2-2; 15 nucleotides align to TRBD2. The V gene's germline CDR1 is SGDLS and CDR2 YYNGEE. Losses at the gene ends were 4 bases for V and 3 bases for J; bases not matched to a gene: 4. This CDR3 has 17 amino acids. CDR3 nucleotides: TGTGCCAGCAGCCCGGGACTAGCGGGAGGAGACACCGGGGAGCTGTTTTTT. It is translated as CASSPGLAGGDTGELFF. Together with reference TRBV9 and TRBJ2-2, the CDR3 gives the full variable domain: DSGVTQTPKHLITATGQRVTLRCSPRSGDLSVYWYQQSLDQGLQFLIQYYNGEERAKGNILERFSAQQFPDLHSELNLSSLELGDSALYFCASSPGLAGGDTGELFFGEGSRLTVL.

V is TRBV11-2 and J is TRBJ2-3; 16 positions agree with TRBD2. The CDR3 covers 19 residues. The germline CDR1 and CDR2 sequences are SGHAT and FQNNGV. Germline trimming cut 5 bases from V and 6 bases from J; bases unmatched to any gene: 14. The CDR3 is CASSKPGLAGGPRGDTQYF. The CDR3 DNA follows: TGTGCCAGCAGCAAACCGGGACTAGCGGGGGGGCCCCGGGGGGATACGCAGTATTTT.

The V and J genes are TRBV6-5 and TRBJ2-5; a possible D gene is TRBD2 (5 bases). The V end was cut by 4 bases, the J end by 2 bases, with 14 bases between. The CDR3 runs 15 residues. Germline V lookup: CDR1 MNHEY, CDR2 SVGAGI. The CDR3 protein is CASSFKGGSQETQYF. The CDR3 DNA is TGTGCCAGCAGTTTCAAAGGAGGTTCGCAAGAGACCCAGTACTTC.

This sequence joins TRBV18 and TRBJ2-3; either TRBD1 or TRBD2 may supply D (6 bases each). CDR1 is KGHSH, CDR2 LQKENI, per germline. Trimming cost V 3 bases and J 1 base, with 11 bases left between them. CDR3 length: 15 amino acids. Here the CDR3 reads CASSPGGARTDTQYF. In nucleotides, the CDR3 is TGTGCCAGCTCACCCGGGGGCGCCCGCACAGATACGCAGTATTTT.

The rearrangement joins TRBV9 to TRBJ2-1; 9 bases fit TRBD2. Germline values: CDR1 SGDLS, CDR2 YYNGEE. The CDR3 is made up of 16 amino acids. After removal of 3 bases from V and 4 bases from J, the junction contained 8 bases not matched to a gene. As DNA, the CDR3 is TGTGCCAGCAGCGCTAGCGGGGAGGGGCAGTACAATGAGCAGTTCTTC. Its protein product is CASSASGEGQYNEQFF.

This clone was detected a few times. The chain uses TRBV28 and TRBJ1-4; a possible D gene is TRBD1 (5 bases). This CDR3 is built from 16 residues. Germline V gives CDR1 MDHEN, CDR2 SYDVKM. V dropped 5 bases and J dropped 0 bases, with 13 bases sitting between them. CDR3 nucleotide sequence: TGTGCCAGCAGTCCTGGGTGGGGGGCAACTAATGAAAAACTGTTTTTT. This sequence encodes CASSPGWGATNEKLFF.

V gene TRBV2 combines with J gene TRBJ2-1; D uncertain. This CDR3 is 13 amino acids long. The ends were cut back, 5 bases at V and 8 bases at J, with 13 bases in the middle. Germline V lookup: CDR1 SNHLY, CDR2 FYNNEI. In nucleotides, the CDR3 is TGTGCCAGCAGTACGTCTGATTGGGATGAGCAGTTCTTC. As protein: CASSTSDWDEQFF.

This rearrangement joins TRBV27 to TRBJ2-1, with a possible D match to TRBD2 (5 bases). Per germline, CDR1 MNHEY and CDR2 SMNVEV (reference sequence). The CDR3 totals 14 residues. Trimming removed 3 bases from V and 2 bases from J, with 8 bases in between. CDR3 bases: TGTGCCAGCAGTTTTAAGACTACCTACAATGAGCAGTTCTTC. This encodes CASSFKTTYNEQFF.

V usage is TRBV15 and J usage is TRBJ2-7; tentatively, D is TRBD1 (6 bases). The CDR3 totals 14 residues. Trimming took 0 bases from V and 5 from J, leaving 11 bases between them. Germline CDR1 LNHNV, CDR2 YYDKDF (reference sequence). CDR3 region: CATSRDLGAHEQYF. In DNA form, the CDR3 reads TGTGCCACCAGCAGAGATCTGGGGGCTCACGAGCAGTACTTC. The full variable domain, in which reference TRBV15 and TRBJ2-7 provide the parts outside the CDR3, is DAMVIQNPRYQVTQFGKPVTLSCSQTLNHNVMYWYQQKSSQAPKLLFHYYDKDFNNEADTPDNFQSRRPNTSFCFLDIRSPGLGDTAMYLCATSRDLGAHEQYFGPGTRLTVT.

This chain joins TRBV19 and TRBJ2-2; TRBD2 might be the D (6 bases). CDR1 is LNHDA and CDR2 is SQIVND in the germline V gene (reference sequence). V was pared by 8 bases and J by 1 base, with 17 bases between. This CDR3 comprises 16 residues. In DNA, the CDR3 is TGTGCCAGTCGGCGGCACGCGGAGGGGAACACCGGGGAGCTGTTTTTT. Translating it yields CASRRHAEGNTGELFF.

V gene TRBV19 combines with J gene TRBJ1-5, with D perhaps TRBD1 (6 bases). The CDR3 consists of 14 residues. V was pared by 1 base and J by 9 bases, with 13 bases between. Germline loops: CDR1 LNHDA, CDR2 SQIVND (reference sequence). The CDR3 is CASSIGLGGRPQHF. The CDR3 bases are TGTGCCAGTAGTATAGGACTCGGGGGGCGGCCCCAGCATTTT.

The chain is built from TRBV7-9 and TRBJ2-1; TRBD2 agrees at 9 bases. The germline CDR1 and CDR2 sequences are SEHNR and FQNEAQ (reference sequence). The CDR3 is 15 residues long. V was clipped by 5 bases and J by 4 bases; unmatched bases: 6. CDR3: CASSPTSGYYNEQFF. The CDR3 nucleotides read TGTGCCAGCAGCCCGACTAGCGGCTATTACAATGAGCAGTTCTTC. Full variable domain (rest looked up from reference TRBV7-9 and TRBJ2-1): DTGVSQNPRHKITKRGQNVTFRCDPISEHNRLYWYRQTLGQGPEFLTYFQNEAQLEKSRLLSDRFSAERPKGSFSTLEIQRTEQGDSAMYLCASSPTSGYYNEQFFGPGTRLTVL.

The rearrangement links TRBV7-9 to TRBJ2-1, with D hard to call. There are 15 residues in the CDR3. Germline CDR1 is SEHNR and CDR2 is FQNEAQ (reference sequence). V lost 0 bases and J lost 4, with 10 bases in between. CDR3 nucleotides: TGTGCCAGCAGCTTAGCGCAAGGGTATTACAATGAGCAGTTCTTC. This sequence encodes CASSLAQGYYNEQFF.

This clone has a handful of counts. This chain uses TRBV14 with TRBJ2-2, with D maybe TRBD1 (5 bases). Between the trimmed V and J ends, which lost 3 bases and 5 bases, there was a span of 10 bases. The CDR3 consists of 14 residues. Germline V lookup: CDR1 SGHDN, CDR2 FVKESK. The CDR3 spells CASSQSRQTGELFF. The CDR3 nucleotides read TGTGCCAGCAGCCAGAGTCGACAGACCGGGGAGCTGTTTTTT.

The chain couples TRBV27 to TRBJ2-7; D may be TRBD2 (6 bases). Germline CDR1 is MNHEY and CDR2 is SMNVEV (reference sequence). CDR3 length: 15 amino acids. V was cut by 3 bases and J by 7 bases, with 19 bases left in between. The CDR3 sequence: CASSFSYRRGEEQYF. The CDR3 DNA is TGTGCCAGCAGTTTTAGTTATAGGCGGGGAGAGGAGCAGTACTTC.

V usage is TRBV6-5 and J usage is TRBJ2-2; no reliable D call. The germline gives CDR1 MNHEY, CDR2 SVGAGI. This CDR3 is built from 14 residues. Deletions cut 7 bases from V and 1 base from J, with 10 bases between. The CDR3 region has the DNA TGTGCCAGCATGGGTGCGGAGAACACCGGGGAGCTGTTTTTT. This codes for CASMGAENTGELFF.

The V call is TRBV12-5, the J call TRBJ2-3, with a possible D match to TRBD1 (6 bases). The CDR3 consists of 15 residues. Trimming cost V 6 bases and J 2 bases, with 15 bases left between them. In germline, CDR1 is LGHNT, CDR2 FRNRAP. CDR3 in amino acids: CASGPPRTDTDTQYF. The CDR3 nucleotides are TGTGCTAGTGGCCCTCCGAGGACAGACACAGATACGCAGTATTTT.

The CDR3 region is CASSFGGGGYSNQPQHF. The CDR3 nucleotides read TGTGCCAGCAGCTTTGGAGGGGGCGGCTATAGCAATCAGCCCCAGCATTTT. The chain links TRBV5-6 to TRBJ1-5, with 7 bases that match TRBD1. The CDR3 runs to 17 residues. V trimming: 2 bases; J trimming: 0 bases; junction bases outside the gene matches: 8. The germline V gene encodes CDR1 SGHDT and CDR2 YYEEEE.

By sample share, this clone is medium-sized. The rearrangement links TRBV7-2 to TRBJ1-2; 8 bases agree with TRBD1. The CDR3 spans 15 residues. Germline V lookup: CDR1 SGHTA, CDR2 FQGNSA. Losses at the gene ends were 1 base for V and 7 bases for J; bases not matched to a gene: 8. CDR3 coding DNA: TGTGCCAGCAGCTTAGGGACAGGGAGGTTTGGTGGCTACACCTTC. Protein sequence: CASSLGTGRFGGYTF. The full variable domain, in which reference TRBV7-2 and TRBJ1-2 provide the parts outside the CDR3, is GAGVSQSPSNKVTEKGKDVELRCDPISGHTALYWYRQSLGQGLEFLIYFQGNSAPDKSGLPSDRFSAERTGGSVSTLTIQRTQQEDSAVYLCASSLGTGRFGGYTFGSGTRLTVV.